This T cell receptor beta chain was observed in a study of CD8 T cells in ankylosing spondylitis. Concerning this clonotype: Its antigen is unidentified.

Trimming left V 6 bases short and J 4 bases short, with 15 bases between. The CDR3 extends over 13 amino acids. Germline CDR1 is DFQATT and CDR2 is SNEGSKA (reference sequence). Overall study findings and caveats: A TCR beta motif of 7 or 8 highly homologous variants appeared characteristic of ankylosing spondylitis blood. Enrichment of disease-linked clones was reportedly significant in matched ankylosing spondylitis synovial fluid. Disease-linked clones were CD8+ and relatively rare in peripheral blood.

Quantitative 5'-RACE with molecular barcodes generated TCR beta libraries. TCRdb reprocessed the 5' RACE reads with MiXCR, giving one entry per CDR3 protein. This table holds roughly 220,000 distinct CDR3 sequences, roughly 10% found once. The rearrangement uses TRBV20-1 and TRBJ1-2, with D perhaps TRBD1 (5 bases). The sequence came from a male donor with ankylosing spondylitis or in good health (not recorded which). Sequencing was carried out using blood, either unsorted or a sorted T cell fraction (not recorded which). This CDR3 is CSAPGDRGYGYTF. The CDR3 DNA follows: TGCAGTGCGCCTGGGGACCGAGGCTATGGCTACACCTTC.